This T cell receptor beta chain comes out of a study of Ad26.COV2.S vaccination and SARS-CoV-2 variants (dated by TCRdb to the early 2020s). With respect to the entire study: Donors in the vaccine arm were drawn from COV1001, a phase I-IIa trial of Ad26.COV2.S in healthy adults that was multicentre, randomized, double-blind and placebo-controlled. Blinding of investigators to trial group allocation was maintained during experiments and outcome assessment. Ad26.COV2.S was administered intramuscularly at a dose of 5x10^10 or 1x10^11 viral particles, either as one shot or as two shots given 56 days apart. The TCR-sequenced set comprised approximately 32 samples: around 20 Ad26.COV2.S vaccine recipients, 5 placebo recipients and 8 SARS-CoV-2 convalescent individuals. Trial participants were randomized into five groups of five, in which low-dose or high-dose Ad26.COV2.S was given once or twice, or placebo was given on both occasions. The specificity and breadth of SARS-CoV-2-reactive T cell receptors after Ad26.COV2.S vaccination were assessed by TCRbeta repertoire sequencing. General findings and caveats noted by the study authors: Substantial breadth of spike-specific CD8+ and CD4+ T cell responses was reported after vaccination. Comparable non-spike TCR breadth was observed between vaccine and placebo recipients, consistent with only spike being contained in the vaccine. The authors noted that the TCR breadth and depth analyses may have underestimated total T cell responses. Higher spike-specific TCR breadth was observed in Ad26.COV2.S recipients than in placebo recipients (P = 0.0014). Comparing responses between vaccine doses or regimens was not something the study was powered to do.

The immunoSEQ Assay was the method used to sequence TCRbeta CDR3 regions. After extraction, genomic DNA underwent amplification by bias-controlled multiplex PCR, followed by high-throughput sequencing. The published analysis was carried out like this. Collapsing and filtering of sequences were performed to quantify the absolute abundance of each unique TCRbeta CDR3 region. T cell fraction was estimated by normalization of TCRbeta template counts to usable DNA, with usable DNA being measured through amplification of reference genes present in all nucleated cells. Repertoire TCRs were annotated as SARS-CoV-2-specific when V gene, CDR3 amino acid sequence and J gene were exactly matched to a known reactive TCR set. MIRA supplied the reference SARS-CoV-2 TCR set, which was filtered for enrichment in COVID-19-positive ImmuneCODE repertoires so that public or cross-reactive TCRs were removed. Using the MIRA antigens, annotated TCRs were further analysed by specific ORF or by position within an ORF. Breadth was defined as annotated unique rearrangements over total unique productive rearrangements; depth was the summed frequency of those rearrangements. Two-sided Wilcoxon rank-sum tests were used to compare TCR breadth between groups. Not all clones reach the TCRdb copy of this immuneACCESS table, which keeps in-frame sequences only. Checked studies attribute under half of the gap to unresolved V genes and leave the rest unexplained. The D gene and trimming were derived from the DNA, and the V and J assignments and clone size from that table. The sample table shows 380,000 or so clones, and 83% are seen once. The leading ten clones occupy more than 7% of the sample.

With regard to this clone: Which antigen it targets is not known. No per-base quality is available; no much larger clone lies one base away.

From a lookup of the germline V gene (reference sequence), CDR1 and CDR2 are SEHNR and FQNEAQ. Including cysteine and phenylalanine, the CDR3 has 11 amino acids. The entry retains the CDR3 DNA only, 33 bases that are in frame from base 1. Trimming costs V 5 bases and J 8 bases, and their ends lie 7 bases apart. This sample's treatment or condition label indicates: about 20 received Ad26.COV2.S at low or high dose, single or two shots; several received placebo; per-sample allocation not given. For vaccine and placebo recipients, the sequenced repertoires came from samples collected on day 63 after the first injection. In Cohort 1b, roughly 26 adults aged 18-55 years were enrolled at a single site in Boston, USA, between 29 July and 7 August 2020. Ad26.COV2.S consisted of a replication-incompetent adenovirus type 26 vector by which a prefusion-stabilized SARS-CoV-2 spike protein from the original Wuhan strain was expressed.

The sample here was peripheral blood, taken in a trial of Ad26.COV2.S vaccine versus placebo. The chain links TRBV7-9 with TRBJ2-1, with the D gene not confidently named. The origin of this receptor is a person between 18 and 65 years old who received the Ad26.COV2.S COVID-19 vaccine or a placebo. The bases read TGTGCCAGCAGCGGATACGATGAGCAGTTCTTC. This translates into CASSGYDEQFF.